This TCR beta chain derives from a study of T cell changes during pregnancy in multiple sclerosis. Germline lookup yields CDR1 SGHVS and CDR2 FNYEAQ. V shed 2 bases and J shed 5 bases, with 15 bases lying between them. The CDR3 totals 15 residues. Method: immunoSEQ multiplex PCR; TCRdb's copy keeps in-frame clones and lacks some. The sample lists some 28,000 clones, 90% to 95% seen once, with 6.2% in the top ten. Sequenced here: CD8+ T cells from peripheral blood mononuclear cells, sampled before pregnancy. This chain links TRBV7-6 with TRBJ2-5; possibly TRBD1 for D (6 bases). This TCR was recovered from a female donor with multiple sclerosis, enrolled in a pregnancy study. In DNA, the CDR3 is TGTGCCAGCAGCTTAACCCAGGGGATCGCGGAGACCCAGTACTTC. The encoded protein is CASSLTQGIAETQYF. Supplemented by reference TRBV7-6 and TRBJ2-5, the full variable domain reads GAGVSQSPRYKVTKRGQDVALRCDPISGHVSLYWYRQALGQGPEFLTYFNYEAQQDKSGLPNDRFSAERPEGSISTLTIQRTEQRDSAMYRCASSLTQGIAETQYFGPGTRLLVL.